This TCR beta chain was captured by sequencing in a study of lymphopenia after photon versus proton radiotherapy. Concerning this clone: What it recognizes is unknown.

Germline V gene data show CDR1 as PRHDT and CDR2 as FYEKMQ (reference sequence). CDR3 length equals 14 residues. Trimming stripped 5 bases from V and 0 bases from J, with 8 bases between. Study-level findings and limits: A bigger post-nadir fall in TCR diversity correlated inversely with survival time in deceased patients. Proton therapy kept repertoires fairly stable, unlike photons, which gained effector/memory cells. Oligoclonal CD8+ Temra expansion after nadir drove photon patients' diversity drop. Survival link was tested only in deceased patients; proton benefit remains a possibility.

The assay was immunoSEQ multiplex PCR, and TCRdb's table has in-frame clones only and misses some. The table has 7,000 to 9,500 clones, around nine tenths seen once. The receptor's source is a woman in her 70s with pancreatic cancer. The gene calls are TRBV13 and TRBJ1-5; D is ambiguous. The source material was peripheral blood, sampled from a patient treated with photon-based radiotherapy. For the CDR3, the DNA is TGTGCCAGCAGCCTCAGAAATAGCAATCAGCCCCAGCATTTT. It is translated as CASSLRNSNQPQHF.